Listed below are T cell receptor beta chains from one sample, sequenced in a study of shared clonotypes between healthy human individuals. Using immunoSEQ multiplex PCR, the repertoire was profiled, and TCRdb retains in-frame clones only, with some absent. The data hold about 2.4 million clones, with approximately 93% observed a single time. The sample taken for sequencing was naive CD4+ T cells from PBMCs. The receptors stem from a man between 18 and 35 years old in good health. Some clones in this sample may be carry-over from other donors' samples. The CDR3 runs from the conserved cysteine through the conserved F or W. Fields, in order: J gene, clone size, D gene, V gene, CDR3 DNA, CDR3 protein. A D gene is named only where the DNA matches it firmly. Not every row has a clone size; where given, it reads once, few, many or a size class.

TRBJ2-2,NA,NA,TRBV6-1,TGTGCCATCCCGTCTAGCGAGAACACCGGGGAGCTGTTTTTT,CAIPSSENTGELFF
TRBJ1-6,NA,NA,TRBV30,TGTGCCTGGAGTGGAGGACTGTTGGCACCCCTCCACTTT,CAWSGGLLAPLHF
TRBJ2-7,NA,TRBD1,TRBV9,TGTGCCAGCAGCCCCCAAGCGAACAGGGGTTCCTACGAGCAGTACTTC,CASSPQANRGSYEQYF
TRBJ2-7,NA,TRBD1,TRBV28,TGTGCCAGCAGTTTGGGCCGTACAGGGGTAAGCTCCTACGAGCAGTACTTC,CASSLGRTGVSSYEQYF
TRBJ1-5,NA,NA,TRBV28,TGTGCCAGCAAGGGGTCCCAGGGCAATCAGCCCCAGCATTTT,CASKGSQGNQPQHF
TRBJ2-6,NA,NA,TRBV10-3,TGTGCCATCAGTGAAGCTTGGCAAGTTCTCTCTGGGGCCAACGTCCTGACTTTC,CAISEAWQVLSGANVLTF
TRBJ2-2,NA,TRBD1,TRBV27,TGTGCCAGCAGTCATGCCGGGACAGCCAACACCGGGGAGCTGTTTTTT,CASSHAGTANTGELFF
TRBJ2-5,once,TRBD2,TRBV19,TGTGCCAGTAGTAAAGGTCGGACTAGCGGGACCCTCCGGGAGACCCAGTACTTC,CASSKGRTSGTLRETQYF
TRBJ1-1,NA,NA,TRBV19,TGTGCCAGTAGTATCTTAGGTGACGAAGCTTTCTTT,CASSILGDEAFF
TRBJ1-2,NA,TRBD1,TRBV28,TGTGCCAGCAGGCCGGGACAGGGGAGAGGCTACACCTTC,CASRPGQGRGYTF
TRBJ2-3,NA,NA,TRBV7-9,TGTGCCAGCAGCTTAGTTGGAGATACGCAGTATTTT,CASSLVGDTQYF
TRBJ1-1,NA,NA,TRBV5-1,TGCGCCAGCAGCGTAAATGGGGAAAACACTGAAGCTTTCTTT,CASSVNGENTEAFF
TRBJ1-2,NA,NA,TRBV30,TGTGCCTGGAGTGTACCGGGTAACTATGGCTACACCTTC,CAWSVPGNYGYTF
TRBJ2-1,once,TRBD2,TRBV5-1,TGCGCCAGCAGCTCCGGGACTAGGATGTTTGAGCAGTTCTTC,CASSSGTRMFEQFF
TRBJ2-7,NA,NA,TRBV19,TGTGCCAGTAGTATCCACCCTAGCTCCTACGAGCAGTACTTC,CASSIHPSSYEQYF
TRBJ1-1,NA,NA,TRBV7-9,TGTGCCAGCATCAACTCCTTCTGGAGGGGGACAGAAGCTTTCTTT,CASINSFWRGTEAFF
TRBJ2-2,NA,NA,TRBV10-1,TGCGCCAGCAGTGAGTCCCTGGGCGGGGAGCTGTTTTTT,CASSESLGGELFF
TRBJ1-4,NA,TRBD1,TRBV6-4,TGTGCCAGCAGTCCCTCCGGGACAGGGGATGAAAAACTGTTTTTT,CASSPSGTGDEKLFF
TRBJ2-1,NA,TRBD1,TRBV18,TGTGCCAGCTCACCAATGGTCCAGGGGGCTGTGAATGAGCAGTTCTTC,CASSPMVQGAVNEQFF
TRBJ2-7,NA,NA,TRBV28,TGTGCCAGCAGTTCCACCGGGACGTTGGACGAGCAGTACTTC,CASSSTGTLDEQYF
TRBJ2-3,NA,NA,TRBV28,TGTGCCAGCACCAGCGGGACAGTCCGAAATACGCAGTATTTT,CASTSGTVRNTQYF
TRBJ2-2,NA,TRBD2,TRBV7-2,TGTGCCAGCAGCCCTTCCGGGACTAGCGGGAGATCCGGGGAGCTGTTTTTT,CASSPSGTSGRSGELFF
TRBJ2-5,NA,TRBD2,TRBV30,TGTGCCTGGAGTGCGGCGACTAGCGCCTCCTGGGAGACCCAGTACTTC,CAWSAATSASWETQYF
TRBJ2-1,NA,NA,TRBV15,TGTGCCACCAGCAGCAAGATATCGATTACGAGCAATGAGCAGTTCTTC,CATSSKISITSNEQFF
TRBJ2-1,NA,TRBD2,TRBV28,TGTGCCAGCAGTTTAGGACTAGCGGGAGTGGGGAGTGAGCAGTTCTTC,CASSLGLAGVGSEQFF
TRBJ2-3,NA,NA,TRBV5-4,TGTGCCAGCAGTTCGGCGATCGGGCGCGGAGATACGCAGTATTTT,CASSSAIGRGDTQYF
TRBJ2-5,NA,NA,TRBV5-1,TGCGCCAGCAGCTTGGGAGGCCCGACAGGCCTACAAGAGACCCAGTACTTC,CASSLGGPTGLQETQYF
TRBJ2-1,once,TRBD2,TRBV28,TGTGCCAGCAGTTTGGCCCTAGCGGGAGGGTCCTACAATGAGCAGTTCTTC,CASSLALAGGSYNEQFF
TRBJ2-3,NA,NA,TRBV6-5,TGTGCCAGCATGGCCGGGGGCACAGATACGCAGTATTTT,CASMAGGTDTQYF
TRBJ1-1,NA,NA,TRBV6-5,TGTGCCAGCAGTTACCGGGCAGACACTGAAGCTTTCTTT,CASSYRADTEAFF
TRBJ1-6,NA,NA,TRBV2,TGTGCCAGCAGTGAACAGGAGGGAGAATCACCCCTCCACTTT,CASSEQEGESPLHF
TRBJ1-6,NA,TRBD1,TRBV7-2,TGTGCCAGCAGCCGCACCGGGACAGGGAACGGTTCACCCCTCCACTTT,CASSRTGTGNGSPLHF
TRBJ2-7,NA,TRBD1,TRBV6-6,TGTGCCAGCAGCTCGACAGGGGGAAAGGACGAGCAGTACTTC,CASSSTGGKDEQYF
TRBJ2-6,NA,NA,TRBV28,TGTGCCAGCAGTTTGCATACTGGGGCCAACGTCCTGACTTTC,CASSLHTGANVLTF
TRBJ2-5,NA,TRBD1,TRBV5-1,TGCGCCAGCAGCCTAAGACAGGGGGCGATGGAGGAGACCCAGTACTTC,CASSLRQGAMEETQYF
TRBJ1-1,once,TRBD1,TRBV6-5,TGTGCCAGCAGTCTCCGGACAGGGACTGAAGCTTTCTTT,CASSLRTGTEAFF
TRBJ1-1,NA,NA,TRBV30,TGTGCCTGGAGTGGAACCGATCTACGTGGCACTGAAGCTTTCTTT,CAWSGTDLRGTEAFF
TRBJ2-4,NA,TRBD1,TRBV9,TGTGCCAGCAGCGTAGCTTTCGGGGACAGGGGGCGGGAAAACATTCAGTACTTC,CASSVAFGDRGRENIQYF
TRBJ1-2,NA,NA,TRBV28,TGTGCCAGCAGTTTATATACAGGGAACTATGGCTACACCTTC,CASSLYTGNYGYTF
TRBJ1-1,few,NA,TRBV20-1,TGCAGTGCTCGATCCGGGACGGCTTTCTTT,CSARSGTAFF
TRBJ2-7,NA,NA,TRBV6-5,TGTGCCAGCAGTTACAATCAGGCATACCCCTACGAGCAGTACTTC,CASSYNQAYPYEQYF
TRBJ2-7,NA,NA,TRBV25-1,TGTGCCAGCAGTGAATATGGGGGATCTTACTACGAGCAGTACTTC,CASSEYGGSYYEQYF
TRBJ2-2,once,TRBD2,TRBV4-2,TGTGCCAGCAGCCAAGGTCGTGGGACTAGCGGGCCCGGGGAGCTGTTTTTT,CASSQGRGTSGPGELFF
TRBJ2-7,NA,NA,TRBV7-8,TGTGCCAGCAGCTTAGTCTCCGTTGCCTACGAGCAGTACTTC,CASSLVSVAYEQYF
TRBJ2-5,NA,TRBD2,TRBV4-3,TGCGCCAGCAGCCCCCGGGGGACTAGCGGGAGCGAGACCCAGTACTTC,CASSPRGTSGSETQYF
TRBJ2-1,NA,NA,TRBV7-8,TGTGCCAGCAGCCCGGAGGGCCAGGGCTACAATGAGCAGTTCTTC,CASSPEGQGYNEQFF
TRBJ1-5,NA,NA,TRBV9,TGTGCCAGCAATAGGTTCAGTTGTCGGGCAGCTCAGGAGGGGCTCTATAGCAATCAGCCCCAGCATTTT,CASNRFSCRAAQEGLYSNQPQHF
TRBJ2-7,NA,NA,TRBV5-1,TGCGCCAGCAGCTTGGCCGGGCTCAGGTTGGGGGAGCAGTACTTC,CASSLAGLRLGEQYF
TRBJ2-7,NA,NA,TRBV2,TGTGCCAGCACCTCGTGGAGTAGTGGGGAGCAGTACTTC,CASTSWSSGEQYF
TRBJ1-1,NA,NA,TRBV30,TGTGCCTGGAGATCGGGTATTATCCGAGAAACTGAAGCTTTCTTT,CAWRSGIIRETEAFF
TRBJ1-4,NA,NA,TRBV5-1,TGCGCCAGCAGCTTACGGTCCTCGACTAATGAAAAACTGTTTTTT,CASSLRSSTNEKLFF
TRBJ1-1,NA,NA,TRBV7-2,TGTGCCAGCAGCAGTCAGGGGAGCACTGAAGCTTTCTTT,CASSSQGSTEAFF
TRBJ2-1,NA,TRBD2,TRBV19,TGTGCCAGTAGTAATCCCGGGACTAGATCCTACAATGAGCAGTTCTTC,CASSNPGTRSYNEQFF
TRBJ1-1,NA,NA,TRBV7-6,TGTGCCAGCAGCCTCAGGACCATGAACACTGAAGCTTTCTTT,CASSLRTMNTEAFF
TRBJ1-1,NA,TRBD1,TRBV5-6,TGTGCCAGCAGCTTGACAGGGGGAGTGAACACTGAAGCTTTCTTT,CASSLTGGVNTEAFF